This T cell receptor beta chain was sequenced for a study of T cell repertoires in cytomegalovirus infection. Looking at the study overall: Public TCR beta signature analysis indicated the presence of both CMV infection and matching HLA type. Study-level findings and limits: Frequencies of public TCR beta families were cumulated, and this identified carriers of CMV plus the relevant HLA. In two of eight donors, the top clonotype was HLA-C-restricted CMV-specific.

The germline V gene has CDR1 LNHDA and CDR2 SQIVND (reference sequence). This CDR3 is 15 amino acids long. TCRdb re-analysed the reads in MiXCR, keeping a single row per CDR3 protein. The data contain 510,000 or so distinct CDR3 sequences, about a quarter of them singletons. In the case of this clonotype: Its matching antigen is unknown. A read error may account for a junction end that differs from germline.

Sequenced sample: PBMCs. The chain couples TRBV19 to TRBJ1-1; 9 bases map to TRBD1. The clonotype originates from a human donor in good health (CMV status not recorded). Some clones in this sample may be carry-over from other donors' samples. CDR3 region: CASQVTRQGVTAAFF. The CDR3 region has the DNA TGTGCCAGTCAAGTAACGAGACAGGGGGTCACTGCAGCTTTCTTT.